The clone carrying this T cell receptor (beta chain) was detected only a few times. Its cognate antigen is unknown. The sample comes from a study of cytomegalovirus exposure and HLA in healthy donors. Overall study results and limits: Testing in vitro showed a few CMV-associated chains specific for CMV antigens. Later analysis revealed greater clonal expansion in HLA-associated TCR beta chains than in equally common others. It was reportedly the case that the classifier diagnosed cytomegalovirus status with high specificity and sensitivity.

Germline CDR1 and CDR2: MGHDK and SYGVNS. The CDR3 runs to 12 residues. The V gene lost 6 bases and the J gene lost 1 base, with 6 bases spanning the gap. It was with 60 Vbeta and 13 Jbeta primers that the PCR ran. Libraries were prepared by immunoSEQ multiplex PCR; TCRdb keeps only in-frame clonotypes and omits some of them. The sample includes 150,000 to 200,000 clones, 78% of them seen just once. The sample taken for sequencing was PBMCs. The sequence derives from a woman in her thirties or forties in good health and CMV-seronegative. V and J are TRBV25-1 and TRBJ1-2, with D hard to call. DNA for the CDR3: TGTGCCAGCAGCTTCGGTAACTATGGCTACACCTTC. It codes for CASSFGNYGYTF.